The T cell receptor (beta chain) described here comes from a study of T cell responses to AZD1222 COVID-19 vaccine. Profiled with immunoSEQ multiplex PCR; TCRdb holds only in-frame clones, not every one. The sample carries over 100,000 clones, about 87% recorded once. This clone was counted a few times. The CDR3 has 12 residues. The V end lost 4 bases, the J end lost 8 bases, and 13 bases lay between the germline ends. Germline-derived CDR1 and CDR2 are SGHRS and YFSETQ. This TCR was sampled from an adult in good health. The sequencing here drew on peripheral blood, taken on day 0 of AZD1222 vaccination. V gene TRBV5-1 combines with J gene TRBJ2-7; TRBD1 might be the D (5 bases). CDR3 in amino acids: CASSRDTGQQYF. The CDR3 coding sequence is TGCGCCAGCAGCCGAGATACAGGACAGCAGTACTTC.